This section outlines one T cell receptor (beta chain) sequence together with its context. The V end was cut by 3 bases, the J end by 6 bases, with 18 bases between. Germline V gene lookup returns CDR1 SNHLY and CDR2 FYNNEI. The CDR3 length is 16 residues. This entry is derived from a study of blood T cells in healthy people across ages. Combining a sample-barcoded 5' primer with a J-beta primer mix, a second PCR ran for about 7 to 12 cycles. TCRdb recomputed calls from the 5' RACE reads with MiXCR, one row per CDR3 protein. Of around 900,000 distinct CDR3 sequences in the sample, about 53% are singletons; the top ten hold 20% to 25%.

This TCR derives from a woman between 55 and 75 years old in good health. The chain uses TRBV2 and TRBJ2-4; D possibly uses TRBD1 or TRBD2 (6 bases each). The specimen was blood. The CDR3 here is CASSERPRGGGNIQYF. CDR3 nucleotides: TGTGCCAGCAGTGAGAGGCCCAGAGGGGGAGGAAACATTCAGTACTTC.